The present entry profiles one T cell receptor beta chain with its context. Its specificity is unknown. This entry comes from a study of T cell responses to AZD1222 COVID-19 vaccine. This CDR3 is 15 amino acids long. V lost 0 bases and J lost 4, with 10 bases in between. CDR1 and CDR2 (germline): LNHDA, SQIVND (reference sequence). Sequenced by immunoSEQ multiplex PCR; TCRdb stores in-frame clones only, minus some. The data show around 130,000 clones, about 90% seen once. Study-wide points: Only a handful of individuals given AZD1222 were seropositive at baseline. Breadth and depth of Spike-specific TCRs rose after two AZD1222 doses. Regions left unmutated in variants are reportedly the target of nearly half of spike-specific TCRs. Mostly white British, mostly female donors; authors suggested clonal diversity may be underestimated.

The source material was peripheral blood, sampled 28 days after the second dose of the MenACWY control vaccine. This chain connects TRBV19 to TRBJ2-1; a weak D match, TRBD1 (5 bases). This clonotype originated in an adult who received the MenACWY meningococcal vaccine as a control. The CDR3 spells CASSIDQGQYNEQFF. The CDR3 nucleotides read TGTGCCAGTAGTATAGACCAGGGCCAATACAATGAGCAGTTCTTC.